This entry lists 21 T cell receptor beta chains sequenced from one sample in a study of cytomegalovirus exposure and HLA in healthy donors. Clones were sequenced by immunoSEQ multiplex PCR, and TCRdb holds only the in-frame ones, with some missing. The table has around 140,000 clones, around 86% seen once. What was sequenced was PBMCs. These TCRs come from a man younger than 35 in good health and CMV-seropositive.

This clone was counted a few times. CDR3 in amino acids: CASSEQGREQYF. The CDR3, as DNA: TGTGCCAGCAGTGAACAGGGCCGGGAGCAGTACTTC. The chain links TRBV6-1 to TRBJ2-7; possibly TRBD1 for D (5 bases). The CDR3 loop spans 12 amino acids. V was cut by 2 bases and J by 7 bases, with 9 bases left in between. Germline CDR1 is MNHNS and CDR2 is SASEGT.

The chain couples TRBV19 to TRBJ1-2, with 11 bases lining up with TRBD1. This CDR3 comprises 14 residues. Unmatched junction bases numbered 5, after V lost 3 bases and J lost 8 bases. CDR1 and CDR2 from the germline V gene are LNHDA and SQIVND (reference sequence). The CDR3 region has the DNA TGTGCCAGTAGTATCGGAGGGACAGGGGGAGGCTACACCTTC. Protein sequence: CASSIGGTGGGYTF.

The CDR3 region is CASSLRGTGQNYGYTF. As DNA, the CDR3 is TGTGCCAGCAGCTTACGGGGGACAGGGCAAAACTATGGCTACACCTTC. The chain uses TRBV7-9 and TRBJ1-2, with 9 bases lining up with TRBD1. Germline V gene sequence: CDR1 SEHNR, CDR2 FQNEAQ (reference sequence). The CDR3 has 16 amino acids. V lost 2 bases and J lost 2; bases outside the gene matches: 6.

V is TRBV5-1 and J is TRBJ1-2; D is unclear. The germline V gene has CDR1 SGHRS and CDR2 YFSETQ. There are 13 residues in the CDR3. The germline V and J ends were trimmed by 0 bases and 8 bases, with 11 bases remaining between them. This CDR3 is CASSLEQSRGYTF. The CDR3 DNA follows: TGCGCCAGCAGCTTGGAACAGTCGCGAGGCTACACCTTC.

The rearrangement joins TRBV5-4 to TRBJ2-1, with 9 bases identical to TRBD1. This CDR3 has 14 residues. Germline CDR1 and CDR2: SGHNT and YYREEE (reference sequence). Losses at the gene ends were 3 bases for V and 9 bases for J; bases not matched to a gene: 7. The CDR3 here is CASSSDRGRGEQFF. In DNA form, the CDR3 reads TGTGCCAGCAGCTCGGACAGGGGAAGGGGTGAGCAGTTCTTC.

The J gene is TRBJ1-3, the V gene TRBV19, with D perhaps matching TRBD1 (6 bases). Trimming cost V 3 bases and J 0 bases, with 12 bases left between them. Germline CDR1 LNHDA, CDR2 SQIVND (reference sequence). The CDR3 is made up of 16 amino acids. The DNA for the CDR3 is TGTGCCAGTAGTATTGACAGGCGATCCTCTGGAAACACCATATATTTT. Protein: CASSIDRRSSGNTIYF.

The rearrangement links TRBV5-4 to TRBJ2-7, with 11 bases lining up with TRBD2. V was pared by 4 bases and J by 4 bases, with 10 bases of the junction left unmatched. This CDR3 spans 16 amino acids. Looked up from germline, CDR1 is SGHNT and CDR2 is YYREEE (reference sequence). The CDR3 here is CASSIVSGRAAYEQYF. The CDR3 DNA follows: TGTGCCAGCAGCATTGTTAGCGGGAGGGCCGCGTACGAGCAGTACTTC.

This clone has only a few counts. V gene TRBV5-4 combines with J gene TRBJ1-1; 11 nucleotides agree with TRBD1. Germline V CDR1 and CDR2: SGHNT, YYREEE (reference sequence). The CDR3 runs to 14 residues. V was pared by 4 bases and J by 7 bases, with 6 bases of the junction left unmatched. The CDR3 protein is CASSGGQGALEAFF. The CDR3 nucleotides are TGTGCCAGCAGCGGTGGACAGGGGGCTCTTGAAGCTTTCTTT.

This chain uses TRBV2 with TRBJ1-5; D possibly corresponds to TRBD1 (5 bases). The CDR3 extends over 13 amino acids. V was pared by 7 bases and J by 7 bases, with 14 bases between. The V gene's germline CDR1 is SNHLY and CDR2 FYNNEI. The CDR3 reads CASIPRVGQPQHF. CDR3 nucleotides: TGTGCCAGCATACCCAGGGTAGGACAGCCCCAGCATTTT.

The J gene is TRBJ2-4, the V gene TRBV27; 9 bases line up with TRBD1. Germline lookup yields CDR1 MNHEY and CDR2 SMNVEV (reference sequence). This CDR3 spans 14 amino acids. With V trimmed by 4 bases and J by 7 bases, 5 bases remained unmatched. This CDR3 reads CASSYRDRVNIQYF. The CDR3 DNA follows: TGTGCCAGCAGTTATAGGGACAGGGTCAACATTCAGTACTTC.

The chain links TRBV11-3 to TRBJ2-2; D uncertain. V was clipped by 3 bases and J by 1 base, with 3 bases between them. The germline gives CDR1 SGHNT, CDR2 YENEEA. The CDR3 spans 13 residues. The DNA of the CDR3 is TGTGCCAGCAGCTTCGGGAACACCGGGGAGCTGTTTTTT. Translated: CASSFGNTGELFF.

This clone has more than one count but fewer than ten. The rearrangement links TRBV5-8 to TRBJ2-7; a possible D gene is TRBD2 (6 bases). This CDR3 is 16 amino acids long. Germline V CDR1 and CDR2: SGHTS, YDEGEE. V was trimmed by 3 bases and J by 2 bases, leaving 18 bases between them. The DNA of the CDR3 is TGTGCCAGCAGCTCCCCCGCTACCCTAGCGACCTACGAGCAGTACTTC. This gives the protein CASSSPATLATYEQYF.

This chain joins TRBV7-9 and TRBJ2-7; D not resolved. Trimming took off 3 bases at V and 3 bases at J, with 18 bases between the two ends. The CDR3 is 16 amino acids. CDR1 SEHNR and CDR2 FQNEAQ come from the germline V gene (reference sequence). CDR3 nucleotides: TGTGCCAGCAGCTTCCACCGTGTGACAAGGATCTACGAGCAGTACTTC. Translated, it gives CASSFHRVTRIYEQYF. Based on the CDR3 plus reference TRBV7-9 and TRBJ2-7, the full variable domain is DTGVSQNPRHKITKRGQNVTFRCDPISEHNRLYWYRQTLGQGPEFLTYFQNEAQLEKSRLLSDRFSAERPKGSFSTLEIQRTEQGDSAMYLCASSFHRVTRIYEQYFGPGTRLTVT.

The chain employs TRBV5-1 and TRBJ2-7; 7 bases fit TRBD1. V gave up 0 bases and J gave up 4 bases; unmatched junction bases: 7. This CDR3 is built from 15 residues. The germline V gene has CDR1 SGHRS and CDR2 YFSETQ. CDR3 protein: CASSLDRTGRYEQYF. CDR3 in DNA: TGCGCCAGCAGCTTGGACCGGACAGGAAGATACGAGCAGTACTTC.

V usage is TRBV27 and J usage is TRBJ1-2, with TRBD1 identical over 12 bases. CDR1 is MNHEY, CDR2 SMNVEV, per germline (reference sequence). Trimming took 6 bases from V and 4 from J; bases not matched to a gene: 9. The CDR3 spans 16 residues. The CDR3 is CASRPGQGARTYGYTF. In DNA form, the CDR3 reads TGTGCCAGCAGGCCGGGACAGGGGGCTCGGACCTATGGCTACACCTTC.

The chain is built from TRBV2 and TRBJ1-1; D unclear. This CDR3 has 12 residues. Germline CDR1 and CDR2: SNHLY and FYNNEI. The ends were cut back, 10 bases at V and 1 base at J, with 10 bases in the middle. DNA of the CDR3: TGTGCCACCATCGGGAAGAACACTGAAGCTTTCTTT. Its protein product is CATIGKNTEAFF.

The V gene is TRBV27, the J gene TRBJ2-1; TRBD2 matches at 9 bases. Germline V gene data show CDR1 as MNHEY and CDR2 as SMNVEV (reference sequence). CDR3 length equals 16 residues. Trimming cost V 5 bases and J 3 bases; bases outside gene matches: 8. The CDR3, as DNA: TGTGCCAGCAGTGTAGCCGGGACTAGCCTCTACAATGAGCAGTTCTTC. Its translation is CASSVAGTSLYNEQFF.

V and J are TRBV30 and TRBJ2-3; possible D gene TRBD1, 6 bases. The V and J ends lost 5 bases and 3 bases respectively, with 12 bases between them. Germline CDR1 GTSNPN, CDR2 SVGIG (reference sequence). The CDR3 has 13 amino acids. CDR3 region: CAWAGDATDTQYF. DNA for the CDR3: TGTGCCTGGGCAGGGGACGCGACAGATACGCAGTATTTT.

The V and J genes are TRBV9 and TRBJ1-3, with D maybe TRBD1 (5 bases). Germline values: CDR1 SGDLS, CDR2 YYNGEE. The CDR3 loop spans 15 amino acids. V lost 4 bases, J lost 0 bases, and 11 bases lay in between. CDR3 sequence: CASSSLDSSGNTIYF. The CDR3 bases are TGTGCCAGCAGCTCTTTAGACAGCTCTGGAAACACCATATATTTT.

The chain couples TRBV29-1 to TRBJ1-2; tentative D call: TRBD1 (5 bases). Germline V gene lookup returns CDR1 SQVTM and CDR2 ANQGSEA. The CDR3 spans 12 residues. Deletions cut 4 bases from V and 2 bases from J, with 8 bases between. CDR3 in amino acids: CSVVKGNYGYTF. The CDR3 coding sequence is TGCAGCGTTGTCAAGGGGAACTATGGCTACACCTTC.

The V call is TRBV5-4, the J call TRBJ1-2; no definite D call. Germline V gene lookup returns CDR1 SGHNT and CDR2 YYREEE (reference sequence). The CDR3 is 11 residues long. V was pared by 9 bases and J by 4 bases, with 10 bases between. This chain's CDR3 is CATASVYGYTF. The CDR3 bases are TGTGCCACCGCGAGTGTCTATGGCTACACCTTC. Full variable domain (missing parts from reference TRBV5-4 and TRBJ1-2): ETGVTQSPTHLIKTRGQQVTLRCSSQSGHNTVSWYQQALGQGPQFIFQYYREEENGRGNFPPRFSGLQFPNYSSELNVNALELDDSALYLCATASVYGYTFGSGTRLTVV.